The clone carrying this TCR beta chain came up a few times. Researchers ran the PCR with 60 Vbeta and 13 Jbeta primers. Assay: immunoSEQ multiplex PCR; the TCRdb copy retains only in-frame clones and omits some. The sample records roughly 100,000 clones, 76% being singletons. This CDR3 has 13 residues. CDR1 and CDR2 (germline): MNHNS, SASEGT. Trimming shortened V by 1 base and J by 15 bases, and 16 bases separated the two germline ends. This sample is part of a study of cytomegalovirus exposure and HLA in healthy donors. This chain uses TRBV6-1 with TRBJ2-1, with a possible D match to TRBD1 (6 bases). What was sequenced was PBMCs. The receptor was derived from a woman under 30 in good health and CMV-seropositive. The CDR3 is CASSEVVQGWGFF. The CDR3 bases are TGTGCCAGCAGTGAAGTCGTACAGGGCTGGGGGTTCTTC.